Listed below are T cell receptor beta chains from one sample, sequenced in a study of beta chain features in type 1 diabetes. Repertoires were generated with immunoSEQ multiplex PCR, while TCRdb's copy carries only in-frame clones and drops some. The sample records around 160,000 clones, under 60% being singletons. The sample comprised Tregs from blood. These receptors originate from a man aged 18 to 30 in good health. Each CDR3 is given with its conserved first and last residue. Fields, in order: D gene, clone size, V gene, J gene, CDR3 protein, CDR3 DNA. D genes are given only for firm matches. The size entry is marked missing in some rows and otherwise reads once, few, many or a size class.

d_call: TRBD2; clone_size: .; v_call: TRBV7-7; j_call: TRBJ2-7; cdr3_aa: CASSPSLAAPYEQYF; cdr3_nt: TGTGCCAGCAGCCCCTCACTAGCGGCCCCCTACGAGCAGTACTTC
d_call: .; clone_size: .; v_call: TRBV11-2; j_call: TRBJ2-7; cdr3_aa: CASSDSLKVAGYYEQYF; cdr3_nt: TGTGCCAGCAGCGACTCCCTGAAGGTTGCTGGATACTACGAGCAGTACTTC
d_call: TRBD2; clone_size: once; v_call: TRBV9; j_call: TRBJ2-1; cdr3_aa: CASSPSSGRAYNEQFF; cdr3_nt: TGTGCCAGCAGCCCCTCGAGCGGGAGGGCCTACAATGAGCAGTTCTTC
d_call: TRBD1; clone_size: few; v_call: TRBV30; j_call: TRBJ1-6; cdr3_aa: CAWRGQHNSPLHF; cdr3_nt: TGTGCCTGGAGGGGACAGCATAATTCACCCCTCCACTTT
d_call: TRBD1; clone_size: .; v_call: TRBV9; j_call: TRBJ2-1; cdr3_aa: CASSVRTGIANEQFF; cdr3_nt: TGTGCCAGCAGCGTTAGGACAGGAATTGCCAATGAGCAGTTCTTC
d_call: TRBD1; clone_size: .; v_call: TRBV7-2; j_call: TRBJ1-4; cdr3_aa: CASSLVGRGLELFF; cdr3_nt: TGTGCCAGCAGCTTAGTTGGTAGGGGGCTAGAACTGTTTTTT
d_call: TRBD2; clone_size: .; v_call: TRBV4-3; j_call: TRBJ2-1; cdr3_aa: CASSQLLASNEQFF; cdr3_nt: TGCGCCAGCAGCCAATTACTAGCGTCCAATGAGCAGTTCTTC
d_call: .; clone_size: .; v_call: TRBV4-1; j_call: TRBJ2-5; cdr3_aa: CASSQGLWRGEETQYF; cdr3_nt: TGCGCCAGCAGCCAAGGCCTATGGCGGGGAGAGGAGACCCAGTACTTC
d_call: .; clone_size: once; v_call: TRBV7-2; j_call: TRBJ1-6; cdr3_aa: CASSLAWGGAESPLHF; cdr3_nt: TGTGCCAGCAGCTTAGCGTGGGGGGGCGCCGAATCACCCCTCCACTTT
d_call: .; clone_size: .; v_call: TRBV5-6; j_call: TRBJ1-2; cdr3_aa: CASSLRGNYGYTF; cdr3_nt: TGTGCCAGCAGCTTGAGGGGTAACTATGGCTACACCTTC
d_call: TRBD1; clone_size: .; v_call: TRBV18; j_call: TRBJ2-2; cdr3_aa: CASSPQDRGHTGELFF; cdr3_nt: TGTGCCAGCTCACCACAAGACAGGGGTCACACCGGGGAGCTGTTTTTT
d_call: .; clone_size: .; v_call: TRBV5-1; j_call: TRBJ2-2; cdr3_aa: CASSPTGQNTGELFF; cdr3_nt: TGCGCCAGCAGCCCCACGGGACAGAACACCGGGGAGCTGTTTTTT
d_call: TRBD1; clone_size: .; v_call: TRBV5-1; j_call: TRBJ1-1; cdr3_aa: CASSLGIQGAGEAFF; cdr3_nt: TGCGCCAGCAGCTTGGGGATACAGGGGGCTGGAGAAGCTTTCTTT
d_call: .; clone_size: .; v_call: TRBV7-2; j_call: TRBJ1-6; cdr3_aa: CASSFISDVYGGSPLHF; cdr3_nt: TGTGCCAGCAGCTTTATTTCGGATGTTTACGGGGGATCACCCCTCCACTTT
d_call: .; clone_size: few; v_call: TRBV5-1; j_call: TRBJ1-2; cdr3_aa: CASSLAAGNDYGYTF; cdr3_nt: TGCGCCAGCAGCTTGGCGGCAGGGAATGATTATGGCTACACCTTC
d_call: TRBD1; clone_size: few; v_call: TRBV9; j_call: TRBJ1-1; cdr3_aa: CASSVVPRGQGALGTEAFF; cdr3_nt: TGTGCCAGCAGCGTAGTTCCCCGGGGACAGGGGGCTTTGGGCACTGAAGCTTTCTTT
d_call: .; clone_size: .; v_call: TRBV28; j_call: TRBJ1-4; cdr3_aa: CASSRPRGKLFF; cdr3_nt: TGTGCCAGCAGCCGACCCCGGGGGAAACTGTTTTTT
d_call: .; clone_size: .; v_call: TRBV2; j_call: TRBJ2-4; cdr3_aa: CASSENGNIQYF; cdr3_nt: TGTGCCAGCAGTGAAAACGGGAACATTCAGTACTTC
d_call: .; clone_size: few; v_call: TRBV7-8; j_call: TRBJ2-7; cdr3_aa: CASSSLRSGEQYF; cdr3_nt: TGTGCCAGCAGCTCACTTCGCAGCGGGGAGCAGTACTTC
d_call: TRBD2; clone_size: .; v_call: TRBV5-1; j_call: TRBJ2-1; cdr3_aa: CASSLEVAGFNEQFF; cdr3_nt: TGCGCCAGCAGCTTGGAGGTAGCGGGGTTCAATGAGCAGTTCTTC
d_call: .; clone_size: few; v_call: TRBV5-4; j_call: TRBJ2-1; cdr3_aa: CASRPLGSSSNEQFF; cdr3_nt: TGTGCCAGCAGACCCCTGGGGAGCTCTAGCAATGAGCAGTTCTTC
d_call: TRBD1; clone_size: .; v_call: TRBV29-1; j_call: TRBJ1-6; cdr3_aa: CSVEVQGAGFDNSPLHF; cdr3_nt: TGCAGCGTTGAAGTTCAGGGGGCTGGTTTCGATAATTCACCCCTCCACTTT
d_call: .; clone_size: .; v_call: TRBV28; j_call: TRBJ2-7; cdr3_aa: CASTDLWRPYF; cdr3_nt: TGTGCCAGCACCGACCTTTGGCGGCCTTACTTC
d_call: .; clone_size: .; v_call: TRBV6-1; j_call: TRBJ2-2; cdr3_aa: CASSEQGMGELFF; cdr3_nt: TGTGCCAGCAGTGAGCAGGGGATGGGGGAGCTGTTTTTT
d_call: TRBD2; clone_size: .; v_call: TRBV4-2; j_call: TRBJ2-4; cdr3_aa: CASSQGLLLAGVQNIQYF; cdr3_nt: TGTGCCAGCAGCCAAGGCCTTCTTCTAGCGGGAGTACAAAACATTCAGTACTTC
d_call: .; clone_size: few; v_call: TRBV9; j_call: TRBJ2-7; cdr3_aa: CASSVEPTGNEQYF; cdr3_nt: TGTGCCAGCAGCGTAGAGCCAACCGGGAACGAGCAGTACTTC
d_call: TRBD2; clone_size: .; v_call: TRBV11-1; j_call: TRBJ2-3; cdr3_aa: CASSPQTSGGDTQYF; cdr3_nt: TGTGCCAGCAGCCCCCAGACTAGCGGGGGAGATACGCAGTATTTT
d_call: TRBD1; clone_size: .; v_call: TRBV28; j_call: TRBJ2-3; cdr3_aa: CASSLDRVGSKDTQYF; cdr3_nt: TGTGCCAGCAGTTTAGACAGGGTAGGGTCGAAGGATACGCAGTATTTT
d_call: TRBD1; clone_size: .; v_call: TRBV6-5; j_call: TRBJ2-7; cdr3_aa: CASSSYGTGAHEQYF; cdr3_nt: TGTGCCAGCAGTTCCTACGGGACAGGTGCCCACGAGCAGTACTTC
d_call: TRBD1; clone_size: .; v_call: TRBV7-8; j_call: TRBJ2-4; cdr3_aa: CASSLLGGQGIRNIQYF; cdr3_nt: TGTGCCAGCAGCTTACTAGGAGGACAGGGGATCAGGAACATTCAGTACTTC
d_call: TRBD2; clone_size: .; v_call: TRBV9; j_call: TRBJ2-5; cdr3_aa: CASFGLGGRCEETQYF; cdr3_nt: TGTGCCAGCTTCGGACTGGGAGGGCGATGCGAAGAGACCCAGTACTTC
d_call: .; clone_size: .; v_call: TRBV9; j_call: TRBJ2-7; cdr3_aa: CASSDPRGFEQYF; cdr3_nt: TGTGCCAGCAGCGACCCTCGAGGGTTCGAGCAGTACTTC
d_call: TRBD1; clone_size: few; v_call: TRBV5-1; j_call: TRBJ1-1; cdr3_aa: CASSWGTGNTEAFF; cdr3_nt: TGCGCCAGCAGCTGGGGGACAGGGAACACTGAAGCTTTCTTT
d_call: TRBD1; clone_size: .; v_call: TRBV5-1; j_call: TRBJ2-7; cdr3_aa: CASSSGQGREQYF; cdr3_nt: TGCGCCAGCAGCTCCGGACAGGGGAGGGAGCAGTACTTC
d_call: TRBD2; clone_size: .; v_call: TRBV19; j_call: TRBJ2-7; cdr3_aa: CASRSAGGQSYEQYF; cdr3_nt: TGTGCCAGTAGGTCAGCGGGAGGGCAGTCCTACGAGCAGTACTTC
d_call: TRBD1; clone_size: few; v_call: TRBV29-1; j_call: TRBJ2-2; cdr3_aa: CSVGVTGGGGELFF; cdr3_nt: TGCAGCGTCGGGGTGACAGGGGGAGGCGGGGAGCTGTTTTTT
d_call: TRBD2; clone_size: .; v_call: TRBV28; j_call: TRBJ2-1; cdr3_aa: CASIVNSGRGVKEQFF; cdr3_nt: TGTGCCAGCATCGTTAATAGCGGGAGGGGTGTTAAGGAGCAGTTCTTC
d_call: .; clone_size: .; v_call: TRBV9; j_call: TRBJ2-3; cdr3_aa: CASSGLPGSTDTQYF; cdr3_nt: TGTGCCAGCAGCGGATTACCGGGGTCCACAGATACGCAGTATTTT
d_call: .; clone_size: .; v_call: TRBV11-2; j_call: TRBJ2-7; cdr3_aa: CASSFFAGSPYEQYF; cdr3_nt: TGTGCCAGCAGCTTTTTCGCGGGGAGTCCCTACGAGCAGTACTTC
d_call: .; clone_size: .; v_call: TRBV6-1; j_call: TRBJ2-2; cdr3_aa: CASKGEAINTGELFF; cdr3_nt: TGTGCCAGTAAAGGGGAGGCGATTAACACCGGGGAGCTGTTTTTT
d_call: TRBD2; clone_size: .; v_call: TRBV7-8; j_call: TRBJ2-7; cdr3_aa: CASSRSTSGPSYEQYF; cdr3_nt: TGTGCCAGCAGCCGCTCAACTAGCGGACCCTCCTACGAGCAGTACTTC
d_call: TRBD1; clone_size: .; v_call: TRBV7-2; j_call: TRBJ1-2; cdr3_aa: CASSSSGTGYGGYTF; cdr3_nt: TGTGCCAGCAGCTCGTCCGGGACAGGGTACGGGGGCTACACCTTC
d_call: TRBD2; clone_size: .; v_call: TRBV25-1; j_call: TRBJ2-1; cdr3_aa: CASRPRLAGGNEQFF; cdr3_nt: TGTGCCAGCAGGCCAAGATTAGCGGGGGGAAATGAGCAGTTCTTC
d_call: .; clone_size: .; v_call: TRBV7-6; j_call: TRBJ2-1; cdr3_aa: CASSLGRGAFSYNEQFF; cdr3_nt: TGTGCCAGCAGCTTAGGACGGGGGGCCTTCTCCTACAATGAGCAGTTCTTC
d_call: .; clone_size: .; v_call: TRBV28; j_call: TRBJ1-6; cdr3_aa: CASSLFQGRYNSPLHF; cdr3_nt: TGTGCCAGCAGTTTATTCCAGGGGCGATATAATTCACCCCTCCACTTT
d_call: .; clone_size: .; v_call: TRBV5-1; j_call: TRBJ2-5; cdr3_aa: CASSLRRGWQETQYF; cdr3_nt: TGCGCCAGCAGCTTGCGTCGAGGGTGGCAAGAGACCCAGTACTTC
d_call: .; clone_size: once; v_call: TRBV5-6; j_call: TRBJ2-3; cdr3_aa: CASSLVMPLLVTDTQYF; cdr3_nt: TGTGCCAGCAGCTTGGTAATGCCCTTACTGGTCACAGATACGCAGTATTTT
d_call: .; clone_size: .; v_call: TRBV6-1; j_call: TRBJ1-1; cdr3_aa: CASSDRVNTEAFF; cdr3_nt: TGTGCCAGCAGTGATCGTGTGAACACTGAAGCTTTCTTT
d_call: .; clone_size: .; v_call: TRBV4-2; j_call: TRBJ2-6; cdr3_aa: CASSIGNSGANVLTF; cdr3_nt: TGTGCCAGCAGTATCGGGAACTCTGGGGCCAACGTCCTGACTTTC
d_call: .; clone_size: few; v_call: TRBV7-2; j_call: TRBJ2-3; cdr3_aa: CASSLGLVLDTQYF; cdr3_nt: TGTGCCAGCAGCTTAGGTTTAGTATTGGATACGCAGTATTTT
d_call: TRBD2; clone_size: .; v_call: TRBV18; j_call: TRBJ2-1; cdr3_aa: CASSPPASGTYNEQFF; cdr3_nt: TGTGCCAGCTCACCACCGGCTAGCGGGACTTACAATGAGCAGTTCTTC
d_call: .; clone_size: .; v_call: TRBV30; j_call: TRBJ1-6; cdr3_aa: CAWSVPGATYNSPLHF; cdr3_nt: TGTGCCTGGAGTGTACCAGGGGCCACCTATAATTCACCCCTCCACTTT
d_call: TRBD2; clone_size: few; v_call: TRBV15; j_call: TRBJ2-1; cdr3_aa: CATSRDVGLAGGLNNEQFF; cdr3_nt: TGTGCCACCAGCAGAGATGTTGGACTAGCGGGGGGTCTTAACAATGAGCAGTTCTTC
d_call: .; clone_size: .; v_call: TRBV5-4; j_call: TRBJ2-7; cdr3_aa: CASSSGGQPYEQYF; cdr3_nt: TGTGCCAGCAGCTCCGGGGGGCAGCCCTACGAGCAGTACTTC